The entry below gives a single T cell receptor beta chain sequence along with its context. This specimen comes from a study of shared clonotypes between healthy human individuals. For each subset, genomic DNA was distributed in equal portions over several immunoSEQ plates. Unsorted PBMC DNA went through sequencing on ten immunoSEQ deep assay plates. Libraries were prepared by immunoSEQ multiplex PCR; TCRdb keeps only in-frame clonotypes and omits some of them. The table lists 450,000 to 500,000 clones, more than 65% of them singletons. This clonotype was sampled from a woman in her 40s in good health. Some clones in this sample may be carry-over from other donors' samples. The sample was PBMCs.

The CDR3 protein is CSVTTGGWAEAFF. CDR3 nucleotides: TGCAGCGTCACGACAGGGGGCTGGGCTGAAGCTTTCTTT. The J gene is TRBJ1-1, the V gene TRBV29-1; TRBD1 matches at 10 bases. The V and J ends lost 6 bases and 6 bases, in that order; junction bases with no gene match: 7. The CDR3 is made up of 13 amino acids. Per the germline V gene, CDR1 is SQVTM and CDR2 is ANQGSEA.